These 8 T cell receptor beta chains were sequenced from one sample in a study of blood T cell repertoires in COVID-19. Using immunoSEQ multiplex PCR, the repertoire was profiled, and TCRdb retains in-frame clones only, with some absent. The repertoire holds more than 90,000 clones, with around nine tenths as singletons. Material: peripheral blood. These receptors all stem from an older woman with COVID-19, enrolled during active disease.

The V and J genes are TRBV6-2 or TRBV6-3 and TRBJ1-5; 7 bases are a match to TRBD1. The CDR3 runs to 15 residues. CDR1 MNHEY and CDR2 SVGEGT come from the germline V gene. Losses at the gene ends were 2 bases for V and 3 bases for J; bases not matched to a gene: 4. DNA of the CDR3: TGTGCCAGCAGTTACCCGGGGACAGTCAATCAGCCCCAGCATTTT. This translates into CASSYPGTVNQPQHF.

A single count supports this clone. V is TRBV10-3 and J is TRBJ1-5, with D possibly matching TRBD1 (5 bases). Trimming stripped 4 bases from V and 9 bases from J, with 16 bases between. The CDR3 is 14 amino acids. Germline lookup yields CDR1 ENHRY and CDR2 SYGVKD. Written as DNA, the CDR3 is TGTGCCATCAGTGGGACGGACATCCCCGGGCCCCAGCATTTT. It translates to CAISGTDIPGPQHF.

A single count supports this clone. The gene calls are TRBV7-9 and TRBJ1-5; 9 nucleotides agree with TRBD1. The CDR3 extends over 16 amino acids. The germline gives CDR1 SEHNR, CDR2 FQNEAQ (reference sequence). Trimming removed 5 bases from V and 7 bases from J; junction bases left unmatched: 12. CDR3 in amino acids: CASSEGTGFAGQPQHF. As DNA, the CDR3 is TGTGCCAGCAGCGAAGGGACAGGGTTCGCTGGGCAGCCCCAGCATTTT.

In nucleotides, the CDR3 is TGTGCCACCAGCAGAGACTACAGCCAGGACACAGATACGCAGTATTTT. Protein: CATSRDYSQDTDTQYF. This sequence joins TRBV15 and TRBJ2-3; no firm D call. Per germline, CDR1 LNHNV and CDR2 YYDKDF (reference sequence). This CDR3 has 16 amino acids. The V and J ends lost 0 bases and 2 bases respectively, with 12 bases between them.

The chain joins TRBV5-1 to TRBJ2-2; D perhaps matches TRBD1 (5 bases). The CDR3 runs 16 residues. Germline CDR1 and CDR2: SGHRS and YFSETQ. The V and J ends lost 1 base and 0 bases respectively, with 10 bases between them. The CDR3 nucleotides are TGCGCCAGCAGCTTGAGGGGCCCTTCGAACACCGGGGAGCTGTTTTTT. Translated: CASSLRGPSNTGELFF.

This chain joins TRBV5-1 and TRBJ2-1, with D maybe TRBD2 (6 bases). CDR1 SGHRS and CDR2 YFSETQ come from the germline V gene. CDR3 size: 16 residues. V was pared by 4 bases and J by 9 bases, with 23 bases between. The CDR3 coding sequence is TGCGCCAGCAGCCCCCGCCGGGACTCCCTGACGGCTGAGCAGTTCTTC. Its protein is CASSPRRDSLTAEQFF.

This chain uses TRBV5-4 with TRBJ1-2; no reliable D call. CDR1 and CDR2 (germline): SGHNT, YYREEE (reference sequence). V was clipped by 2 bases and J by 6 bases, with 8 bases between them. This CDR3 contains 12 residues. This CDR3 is CASSLARDGYTF. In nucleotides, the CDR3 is TGTGCCAGCAGCTTAGCCCGGGATGGCTACACCTTC. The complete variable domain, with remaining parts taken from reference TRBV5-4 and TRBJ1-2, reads ETGVTQSPTHLIKTRGQQVTLRCSSQSGHNTVSWYQQALGQGPQFIFQYYREEENGRGNFPPRFSGLQFPNYSSELNVNALELDDSALYLCASSLARDGYTFGSGTRLTVV.

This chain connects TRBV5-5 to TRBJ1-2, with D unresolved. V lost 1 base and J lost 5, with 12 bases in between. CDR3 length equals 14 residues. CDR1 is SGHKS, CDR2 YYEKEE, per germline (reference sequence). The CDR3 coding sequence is TGTGCCAGCAGCTTGACCGGTAACCGGTATGGCTACACCTTC. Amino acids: CASSLTGNRYGYTF.